The 27 T cell receptor beta chains given below trace back to one sample, sequenced in a study of cytomegalovirus exposure and HLA in healthy donors. 60 Vbeta and 13 Jbeta primers were used in PCR. Assay used: immunoSEQ multiplex PCR; TCRdb lists only in-frame clones, some missing. This table holds 100,000 to 150,000 clones, roughly 18% found once. Sequencing was carried out using PBMCs. The receptors stem from a female donor in good health and CMV-seropositive.

This clone was counted between two and nine times. This rearrangement joins TRBV6-4 to TRBJ1-1, with 10 bases identical to TRBD1. The V and J ends lost 0 bases and 10 bases, in that order; junction bases with no gene match: 5. This CDR3 region has 14 residues. Per germline, CDR1 MRHNA and CDR2 SNTAGT. The CDR3 loop reads CASSDSTGGGGAFF. The CDR3 DNA is TGTGCCAGCAGTGACTCGACAGGGGGCGGGGGAGCTTTCTTT.

A few counts support this clone. The V call is TRBV19, the J call TRBJ1-5, with D possibly matching TRBD1 (6 bases). The CDR3 is 16 amino acids. The V gene's germline CDR1 is LNHDA and CDR2 SQIVND (reference sequence). The V end lost 5 bases, the J end lost 0 bases, and 14 bases lay between the germline ends. The CDR3 loop reads CASSLRRGSSNQPQHF. The CDR3, as DNA: TGTGCCAGTAGTCTCCGCAGGGGTTCTAGCAATCAGCCCCAGCATTTT.

The chain joins TRBV7-2 to TRBJ1-2, with D uncertain. Germline V CDR1 and CDR2: SGHTA, FQGNSA. V shed 1 base and J shed 4 bases, with 10 bases lying between them. CDR3 size: 14 residues. CDR3 sequence reads: CASSLGWQFYGYTF. CDR3 nucleotide sequence: TGTGCCAGCAGCTTAGGATGGCAGTTCTATGGCTACACCTTC.

This clone was observed a handful of times. V usage is TRBV29-1 and J usage is TRBJ1-2; D not certain. V gave up 4 bases and J gave up 4 bases, with 10 bases separating them. Germline-derived CDR1 and CDR2 are SQVTM and ANQGSEA. This CDR3 contains 12 residues. As DNA, the CDR3 is TGCAGCGTTGTGGCGGAGCTCTATGGCTACACCTTC. Its protein is CSVVAELYGYTF.

This rearrangement joins TRBV19 to TRBJ2-7, with a tentative D call TRBD1 (5 bases). Germline V lookup: CDR1 LNHDA, CDR2 SQIVND (reference sequence). This CDR3 has 14 amino acids. The germline V and J ends were trimmed by 5 bases and 2 bases, with 13 bases remaining between them. CDR3 sequence reads: CASSPTGGPYEQYF. The CDR3, as DNA: TGTGCCAGTAGTCCTACAGGTGGGCCCTACGAGCAGTACTTC.

This chain uses TRBV19 with TRBJ2-1; D is unclear. The germline V and J ends were trimmed by 3 bases and 6 bases, with 15 bases remaining between them. Germline assignment: CDR1 LNHDA and CDR2 SQIVND (reference sequence). The CDR3 has 15 amino acids. The CDR3 sequence: CASSMSVNPVNEQFF. The CDR3 bases are TGTGCCAGTAGTATGTCAGTGAACCCCGTCAATGAGCAGTTCTTC.

There are a few counts of this clone. CDR3: CASSLGTDLTTEAFF. DNA for the CDR3: TGCGCCAGCAGCCTGGGGACAGACTTGACCACTGAAGCTTTCTTT. The rearrangement links TRBV4-1 to TRBJ1-1, with 7 nucleotides matching TRBD1. Germline V gives CDR1 MGHRA, CDR2 YSYEKL. This CDR3 is built from 15 residues. J was trimmed by 4 bases and V by 4 bases; bases with no gene match: 9.

This clone showed up just a few times. The chain has TRBV7-6 and TRBJ2-1; no definite D call. V was trimmed by 4 bases and J by 0 bases, leaving 10 bases between them. CDR3 length: 15 amino acids. Germline CDR1 and CDR2: SGHVS and FNYEAQ. CDR3 loop: CASSSHLSSYNEQFF. Here the CDR3 DNA reads TGTGCCAGCAGCTCCCACTTGAGCTCCTACAATGAGCAGTTCTTC.

This clone was counted only a few times. CDR3 sequence (DNA): TGTGCCAGCAGGAGAGGGTTAGGGACAGGGAACACTGAAGCTTTCTTT. It is translated as CASRRGLGTGNTEAFF. This chain connects TRBV27 to TRBJ1-1; 8 positions match TRBD1. CDR1 and CDR2 (germline): MNHEY, SMNVEV (reference sequence). The CDR3 totals 16 residues. V lost 6 bases to trimming and J lost 1 base; unmatched junction nucleotides: 10.

This clone was detected a few times. CDR3 in amino acids: CASSDSPSAHPDTQYF. The DNA of the CDR3 is TGTGCCAGCAGTGACTCGCCTAGCGCTCATCCAGATACGCAGTATTTT. The gene calls are TRBV6-4 and TRBJ2-3; a possible D gene is TRBD2 (6 bases). Trimming took 0 bases from V and 4 from J, leaving 14 bases between them. CDR1 is MRHNA and CDR2 is SNTAGT in the germline V gene. The CDR3 sequence is 16 residues long.

This clone has only a few counts. The chain has TRBV30 and TRBJ2-2, with D uncertain. Between the trimmed V and J ends, which lost 1 base and 0 bases, there was a span of 9 bases. The CDR3 totals 15 residues. The germline V gene encodes CDR1 GTSNPN and CDR2 SVGIG (reference sequence). In nucleotides, the CDR3 is TGTGCCTGGAGTGATTTAGCCTCGAACACCGGGGAGCTGTTTTTT. This sequence encodes CAWSDLASNTGELFF.

The gene calls are TRBV5-1 and TRBJ2-3; D unresolved. Germline V gives CDR1 SGHRS, CDR2 YFSETQ. V was trimmed by 0 bases and J by 2 bases, leaving 7 bases between them. This CDR3 spans 14 amino acids. The CDR3 here is CASSLDSFTDTQYF. The CDR3 DNA sequence: TGCGCCAGCAGCTTGGACAGCTTCACAGATACGCAGTATTTT.

This clone was detected a few times. This chain connects TRBV7-6 to TRBJ1-6; tentative D call: TRBD1 (5 bases). The CDR3 sequence is 16 residues long. CDR1 is SGHVS and CDR2 is FNYEAQ in the germline V gene. Trimming cost V 4 bases and J 8 bases, with 18 bases left between them. DNA for the CDR3: TGTGCCAGCAGCTCCGACGAAAGGGGTCATGATTCACCCCTCCACTTT. It specifies CASSSDERGHDSPLHF.

The chain joins TRBV16 to TRBJ2-7, with D possibly being TRBD1 (6 bases). With 3 bases removed from V and 2 bases from J, the gap between germline ends came to 8 bases. This CDR3 is 13 amino acids long. CDR1 and CDR2 (germline): KGHSY, FQNENV. The CDR3 spells CASSHGQTYEQYF. CDR3 DNA: TGTGCCAGCAGCCATGGACAGACCTACGAGCAGTACTTC.

The chain recombines TRBV5-1 with TRBJ2-3, with D unclear. CDR1 and CDR2 from the germline V gene are SGHRS and YFSETQ. The CDR3 extends over 16 amino acids. The V and J ends lost 0 bases and 4 bases respectively, with 15 bases between them. The CDR3 region has the DNA TGCGCCAGCAGCTTGGAAGCGCCCGAGGCCCCAGATACGCAGTATTTT. Its translation is CASSLEAPEAPDTQYF.

This clone was detected a few times. This chain joins TRBV10-2 and TRBJ2-5; a possible D gene is TRBD1 (5 bases). V was clipped by 6 bases and J by 0 bases, with 11 bases between them. Germline lookup yields CDR1 WSHSY and CDR2 SAAADI. This CDR3 has 14 residues. CDR3 DNA: TGCGCCAGCAGCCACGACAGTTACCAAGAGACCCAGTACTTC. Encoded protein: CASSHDSYQETQYF.

This clone has only a few counts. The DNA is omitted, as the CDR3 cannot be located on it reliably, and the CDR3 follows TCRdb's listing. The chain has TRBV21-1 and TRBJ2-7; the table's D call TRBD1 went unverified against the DNA. TRBV21-1 is tagged as a pseudogene. The CDR3 is 14 residues long, counting both termini. The CDR3 protein is CASSFAGGSYEQYF.

The chain has TRBV15 and TRBJ1-1; perhaps TRBD1 as D (5 bases). The CDR3 runs to 15 residues. The germline CDR1 and CDR2 sequences are LNHNV and YYDKDF (reference sequence). Trimming pared 1 base from V and 0 bases from J, leaving 9 bases between. DNA for the CDR3: TGTGCCACCAGCAGAGTCGACAGATTGAACACTGAAGCTTTCTTT. Protein sequence: CATSRVDRLNTEAFF.

The rearrangement links TRBV30 to TRBJ1-1, with D maybe TRBD1 (6 bases). Deletions cut 2 bases from V and 1 base from J, with 8 bases between. Germline assignment: CDR1 GTSNPN and CDR2 SVGIG (reference sequence). The CDR3 consists of 13 residues. The chain's CDR3 is CAWSLRGNTEAFF. CDR3 DNA: TGTGCCTGGAGTCTCAGGGGGAACACTGAAGCTTTCTTT.

This clone was picked up a small number of times. V is TRBV5-1 and J is TRBJ2-7, with a weak D call TRBD1 (5 bases). The CDR3 is made up of 15 amino acids. The germline CDR1 and CDR2 sequences are SGHRS and YFSETQ. Trimming took off 0 bases at V and 5 bases at J, with 15 bases between the two ends. CDR3 residues: CASSLEITGSDEQYF. The CDR3 nucleotides are TGCGCCAGCAGCTTGGAGATAACAGGATCTGACGAGCAGTACTTC.

The CDR3 DNA reads TGTGCCAGCAGCCCGAGGGGAGGCTACCCCCTTACGCAGTATTTT. Amino acids: CASSPRGGYPLTQYF. This chain joins TRBV6-5 and TRBJ2-3, with a possible D match to TRBD2 (6 bases). V lost 6 bases and J lost 8, with 21 bases in between. Germline CDR1 reads MNHEY; CDR2 reads SVGAGI. The CDR3 loop spans 15 amino acids.

This clone has more than one count but fewer than ten. The sample carries other DNA sequences with the same CDR3. Here the CDR3 reads CASSLGTGDYGYTF. The CDR3 coding sequence is TGCGCCAGCAGCTTGGGGACAGGGGACTATGGCTACACCTTC. This chain uses TRBV5-1 with TRBJ1-2, with 9 positions matching TRBD1. This CDR3 comprises 14 residues. Per germline, CDR1 SGHRS and CDR2 YFSETQ. The ends lost 0 bases at V and 3 bases at J; junction bases unmatched: 0.

The CDR3 region has the DNA TGTGCCAGCAGCGGGCGGGCACGGCAGCCCCAGCATTTT. Protein: CASSGRARQPQHF. This chain links TRBV7-2 with TRBJ1-5, with D unclear. Germline V gene sequence: CDR1 SGHTA, CDR2 FQGNSA. The CDR3 is 13 residues long. V lost 5 bases and J 7 bases, leaving 12 bases between the germline ends. The full variable domain, rest sourced from reference TRBV7-2 and TRBJ1-5, is GAGVSQSPSNKVTEKGKDVELRCDPISGHTALYWYRQSLGQGLEFLIYFQGNSAPDKSGLPSDRFSAERTGGSVSTLTIQRTQQEDSAVYLCASSGRARQPQHFGDGTRLSIL.

This clone was found a few times. Here the CDR3 reads CSVTTPHGYTF. As DNA, the CDR3 is TGCAGCGTGACTACTCCTCATGGCTACACCTTC. The chain is built from TRBV29-1 and TRBJ1-2, with unresolved D. With 6 bases removed from V and 6 bases from J, the gap between germline ends came to 11 bases. The CDR3 is 11 residues long. CDR1 is SQVTM and CDR2 is ANQGSEA in the germline V gene.

This clone has more than one count but fewer than ten. The CDR3 spells CASSLVGTDLNEKLFF. The CDR3 DNA follows: TGCGCCAGCAGCTTGGTCGGGACAGACCTTAATGAAAAACTGTTTTTT. The chain uses TRBV5-1 and TRBJ1-4, with 7 bases aligning to TRBD1. The CDR3 totals 16 residues. Germline V gene sequence: CDR1 SGHRS, CDR2 YFSETQ. Losses at the gene ends were 0 bases for V and 4 bases for J; bases not matched to a gene: 6.

This clone was found a few times. The CDR3, as DNA: TGTGCCTGGGCCCCCCCTATAACCTACGAGCAGTACTTC. Translation gives CAWAPPITYEQYF. The J gene is TRBJ2-7, the V gene TRBV30; D is undetermined. CDR1 GTSNPN and CDR2 SVGIG come from the germline V gene (reference sequence). The V end was cut by 5 bases, the J end by 2 bases, with 13 bases between. This CDR3 is built from 13 residues.

The chain uses TRBV4-1 and TRBJ1-5, with 7 bases lining up with TRBD1. The CDR3 sequence is 15 residues long. Germline V gives CDR1 MGHRA, CDR2 YSYEKL. V lost 3 bases to trimming and J lost 5 bases; unmatched junction nucleotides: 7. In DNA, the CDR3 is TGCGCCAGCAGCCAGGCCGGACAGGTCTATCAGCCCCAGCATTTT. This encodes CASSQAGQVYQPQHF.